This T cell receptor (beta chain) stems from a study of beta chain features in type 1 diabetes. Study-level background: Healthy donors and patients showed comparable age, gender and cell yields.

Investigators reverse transcribed all isolated RNA, so they sequenced expressed TCRB transcripts. The repertoire was sequenced with immunoSEQ multiplex PCR; TCRdb's copy has only in-frame clones and lacks some. The table has 60,000 or so clones, roughly 60% seen once. This CDR3 region has 15 residues. V shed 4 bases, J shed 0 bases, and the junction held 5 bases outside the gene matches. The V gene's germline CDR1 is KGHSH and CDR2 LQKENI. The TCR was taken from a woman aged 18-30 years in good health. Sequencing was performed on Tregs from blood. This sequence joins TRBV18 and TRBJ1-1; 7 positions match TRBD1. The CDR3 sequence is CASSLQTGVNTEAFF. CDR3 nucleotide sequence: TGTGCCAGCTCACTCCAAACAGGGGTGAACACTGAAGCTTTCTTT. Variable domain in full (rest from reference TRBV18 and TRBJ1-1): NAGVMQNPRHLVRRRGQEARLRCSPMKGHSHVYWYRQLPEEGLKFMVYLQKENIIDESGMPKERFSAEFPKEGPSILRIQQVVRGDSAAYFCASSLQTGVNTEAFFGQGTRLTVV.